This TCR beta chain comes out of a study of beta chain features in type 1 diabetes. Points from the study as a whole: In type 1 diabetes patients, VDJ junctions had fewer insertions; deletions at these junctions were more frequent. Shorter TCRB CDR3s, moderately but significantly so, marked every one of the four CD4+ subsets in Type 1 diabetes patients.

By way of CD45RO/CCR7/CD25/CD127/CD95/CD27, the CD4+ regulatory, stem cell-like memory, central memory and naive cells were sorted. Expressed TCRB transcripts were sequenced after all isolated RNA was converted to cDNA. The table came from immunoSEQ multiplex PCR; TCRdb's copy has only in-frame clones and leaves some out. The table includes 130,000 or so clones, around a sixth detected once. This clone was picked up a small number of times. Its target is unknown. Trimming shortened V by 3 bases and J by 0 bases, and 15 bases separated the two germline ends. Germline values: CDR1 GTSNPN, CDR2 SVGIG (reference sequence). The CDR3 runs to 16 residues.

The material sequenced was central memory CD4+ T cells from blood. The origin of this receptor is a man younger than 35 with type 1 diabetes. This chain uses TRBV30 with TRBJ2-1, with D perhaps matching TRBD2 (6 bases). CDR3 amino acids: CAWSRRGLSSYNEQFF. As DNA, the CDR3 is TGTGCCTGGAGCCGACGGGGACTTAGCTCCTACAATGAGCAGTTCTTC.